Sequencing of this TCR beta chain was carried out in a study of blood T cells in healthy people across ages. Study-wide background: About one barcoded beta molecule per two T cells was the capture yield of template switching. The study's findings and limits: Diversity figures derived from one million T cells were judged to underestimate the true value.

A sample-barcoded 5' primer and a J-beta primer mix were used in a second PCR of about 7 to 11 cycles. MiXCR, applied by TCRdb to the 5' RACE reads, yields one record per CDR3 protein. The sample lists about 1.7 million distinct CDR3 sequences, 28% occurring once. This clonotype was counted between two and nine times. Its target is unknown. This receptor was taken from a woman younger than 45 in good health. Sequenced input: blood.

CDR3 nucleotide sequence: TGTGCCAGCAGTTACGGTAGCGGGAACACCGGGGAGCTGTTTTTT. Translation: CASSYGSGNTGELFF. V and J are TRBV6-5 and TRBJ2-2; D may be TRBD2 (6 bases). This CDR3 has 15 amino acids. Germline V gene data show CDR1 as MNHEY and CDR2 as SVGAGI. Trimming left V 2 bases short and J 1 base short, with 8 bases between.